These T cell receptor beta chains were read from a single sample in a study of blood T cell repertoires in COVID-19. Sequenced by immunoSEQ multiplex PCR; TCRdb stores in-frame clones only, minus some. The sample has a few hundred thousand clones, nearly 90% seen once. Specimen: peripheral blood. These TCRs come from a human donor in a cohort sampled during active COVID-19. Both conserved end residues are trimmed from each CDR3.

V: TRBV30
J: TRBJ1-6
CDR3: AWGRTALH

V: TRBV28
J: TRBJ2-3
CDR3: ASSLLGAKEDTQY

V: TRBV5-1
J: TRBJ1-3
CDR3: ASSLAGYGNTIY

V: TRBV7-2
J: TRBJ1-1
CDR3: ASSLGGHLRAEAF

V: TRBV7-9
J: TRBJ1-2
CDR3: ASSWTYGYT

V: TRBV4-3
J: TRBJ1-5
CDR3: ASSRLTGGDQPQH

V: TRBV5-1
J: TRBJ2-6
CDR3: ASSRTGVGANVLT

V: TRBV7-8
J: TRBJ1-2
CDR3: ASSLRSRQNYGYT

V: TRBV7-2
J: TRBJ1-2
CDR3: ASSPSRDRGRDYGYT

V: TRBV5-1
J: TRBJ1-1
CDR3: ASSWGTGRDMVTEAF

V: TRBV6-5
J: TRBJ2-7
CDR3: ASSYTPGASYEQY

V: TRBV5-4
J: TRBJ2-7
CDR3: ASSLDRAYEQY

V: TRBV3-1/TRBV3-2
J: TRBJ1-6
CDR3: ASSQVRDSPLH

V: TRBV21-1
J: TRBJ1-1
CDR3: ASSLGGARGTEAF

V: TRBV7-2
J: TRBJ2-7
CDR3: ASSLAGGRSYEQY

V: TRBV19
J: TRBJ2-4
CDR3: ASTFVDYRGYGNIQY

V: TRBV9
J: TRBJ1-2
CDR3: ASSVEAQGYGYT

V: TRBV19
J: TRBJ2-7
CDR3: ATSSPGIPYEQY

V: TRBV6-6
J: TRBJ1-1
CDR3: ASSFTGSWGTEAF

V: TRBV12-3/TRBV12-4
J: TRBJ2-6
CDR3: ASTLSGANVLT

V: TRBV7-3
J: TRBJ1-1
CDR3: ASSLYRGTEAF

V: TRBV5-1
J: TRBJ2-1
CDR3: ASSLENIGLAGGEQF

V: TRBV10-3
J: TRBJ1-4
CDR3: AISEGPGEKLF